This T cell receptor (beta chain) came from a study of T-cell memory formation after mild COVID-19. Across the whole study: Largely donor-specific TCR clusters were found.

With constant-segment primers, 5'RACE yielded cDNA libraries of TCR alpha and TCR beta that carried sample barcodes and UMIs. TCRdb processed the 5' RACE reads anew with MiXCR; each CDR3 protein has one entry. The table lists about 16,000 distinct CDR3 sequences, roughly 23% of them singletons, with 50% to 65% in the top ten. The V gene's germline CDR1 is SEHNR and CDR2 FQNEAQ (reference sequence). This CDR3 is built from 12 residues. V lost 6 bases to trimming and J lost 7 bases, with 9 bases between them. This clonotype was seen many times. Its target is not known. Overall study findings and caveats: Largely, contracting CD4+ clones fell within CM and EM, and contracting CD8+ clones within EMRA.

This clonotype was obtained from a man younger than 35 who had mild COVID-19 (a few samples of this study predate the infection). Cell type and time point are not known. The sample consisted of PBMCs or a T cell subset sorted from them (not recorded which). J is TRBJ1-4 and V is TRBV7-9, with unresolved D. CDR3 nucleotide sequence: TGTGCCAGCAGTCAAGACGGTGAAAAACTGTTTTTT. Protein: CASSQDGEKLFF.